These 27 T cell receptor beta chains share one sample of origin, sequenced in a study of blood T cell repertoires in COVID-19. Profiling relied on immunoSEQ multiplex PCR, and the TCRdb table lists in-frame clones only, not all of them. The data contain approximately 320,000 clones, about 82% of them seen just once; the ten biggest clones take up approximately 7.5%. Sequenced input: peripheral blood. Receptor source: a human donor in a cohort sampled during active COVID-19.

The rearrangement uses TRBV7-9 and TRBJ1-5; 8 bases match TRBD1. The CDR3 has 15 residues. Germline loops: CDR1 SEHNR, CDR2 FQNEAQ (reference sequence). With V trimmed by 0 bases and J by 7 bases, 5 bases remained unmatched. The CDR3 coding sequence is TGTGCCAGCAGCTTAGCGGGACAGGAAGGGCAGCCCCAGCATTTT. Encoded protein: CASSLAGQEGQPQHF. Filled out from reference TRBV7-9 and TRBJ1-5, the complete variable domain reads DTGVSQNPRHKITKRGQNVTFRCDPISEHNRLYWYRQTLGQGPEFLTYFQNEAQLEKSRLLSDRFSAERPKGSFSTLEIQRTEQGDSAMYLCASSLAGQEGQPQHFGDGTRLSIL.

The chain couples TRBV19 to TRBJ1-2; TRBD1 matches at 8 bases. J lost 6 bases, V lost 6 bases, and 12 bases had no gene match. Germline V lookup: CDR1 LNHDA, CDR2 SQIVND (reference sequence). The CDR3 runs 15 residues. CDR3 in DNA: TGTGCCAGTAGCAGTACAACAGGGGGGCCGAATGGCTACACCTTC. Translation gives CASSSTTGGPNGYTF.

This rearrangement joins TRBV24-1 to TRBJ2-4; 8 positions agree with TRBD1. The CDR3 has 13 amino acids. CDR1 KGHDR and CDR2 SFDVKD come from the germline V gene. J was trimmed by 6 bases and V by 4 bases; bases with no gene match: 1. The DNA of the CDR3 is TGTGCCACCAGTGACGGACAGGGAAACATTCAGTACTTC. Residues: CATSDGQGNIQYF.

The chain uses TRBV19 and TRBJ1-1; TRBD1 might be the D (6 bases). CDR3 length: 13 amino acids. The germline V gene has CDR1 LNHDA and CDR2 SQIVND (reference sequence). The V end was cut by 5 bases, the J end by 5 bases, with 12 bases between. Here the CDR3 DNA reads TGTGCCAGTAGTTACAGGGATTTGACTGAAGCTTTCTTT. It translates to CASSYRDLTEAFF.

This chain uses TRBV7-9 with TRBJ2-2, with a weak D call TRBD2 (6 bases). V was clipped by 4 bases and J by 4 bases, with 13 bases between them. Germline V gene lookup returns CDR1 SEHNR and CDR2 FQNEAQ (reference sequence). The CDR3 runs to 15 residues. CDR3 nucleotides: TGTGCCAGCAGCTATAACCAGGGAGGCACCGGGGAGCTGTTTTTT. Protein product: CASSYNQGGTGELFF.

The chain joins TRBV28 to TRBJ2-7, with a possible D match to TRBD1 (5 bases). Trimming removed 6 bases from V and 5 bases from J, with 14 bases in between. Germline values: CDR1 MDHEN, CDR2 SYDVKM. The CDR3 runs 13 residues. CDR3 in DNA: TGTGCCAGCAGCCTCCCTAGGGGCGACGAGCAGTACTTC. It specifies CASSLPRGDEQYF.

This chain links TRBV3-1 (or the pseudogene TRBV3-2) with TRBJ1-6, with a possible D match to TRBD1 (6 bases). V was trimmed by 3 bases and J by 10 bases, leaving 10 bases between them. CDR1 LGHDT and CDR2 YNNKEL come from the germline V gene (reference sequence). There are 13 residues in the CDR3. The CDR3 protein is CASSQGAGSPLHF. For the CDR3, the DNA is TGTGCCAGCAGCCAGGGGGCTGGATCACCCCTCCACTTT.

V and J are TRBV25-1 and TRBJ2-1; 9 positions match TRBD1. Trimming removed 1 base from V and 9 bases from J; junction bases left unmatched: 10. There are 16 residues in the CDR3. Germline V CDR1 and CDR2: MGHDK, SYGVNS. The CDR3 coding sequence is TGTGCCAGCAGTGAATCCGGGACAGGGCTGGGGTTTGAGCAGTTCTTC. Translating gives CASSESGTGLGFEQFF.

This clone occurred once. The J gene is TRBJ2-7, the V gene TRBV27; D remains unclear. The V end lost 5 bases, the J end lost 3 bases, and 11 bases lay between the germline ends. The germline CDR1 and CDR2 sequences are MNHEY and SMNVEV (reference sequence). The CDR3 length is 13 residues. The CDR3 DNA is TGTGCCAGCAGTCATCAGATTCTCTACGAGCAGTACTTC. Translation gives CASSHQILYEQYF.

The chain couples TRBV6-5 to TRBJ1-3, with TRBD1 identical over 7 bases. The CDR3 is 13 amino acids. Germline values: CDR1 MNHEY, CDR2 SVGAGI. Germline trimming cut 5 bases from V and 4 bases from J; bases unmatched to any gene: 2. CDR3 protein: CASSTGAGNTIYF. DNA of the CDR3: TGTGCCAGCAGTACAGGGGCGGGAAACACCATATATTTT.

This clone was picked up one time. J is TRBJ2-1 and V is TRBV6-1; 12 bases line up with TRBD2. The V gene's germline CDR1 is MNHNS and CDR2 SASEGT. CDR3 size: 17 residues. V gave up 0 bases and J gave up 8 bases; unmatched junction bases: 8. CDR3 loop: CASSEAPSSGGAHEQFF. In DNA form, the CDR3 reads TGTGCCAGCAGTGAAGCGCCGTCTAGCGGGGGGGCCCATGAGCAGTTCTTC.

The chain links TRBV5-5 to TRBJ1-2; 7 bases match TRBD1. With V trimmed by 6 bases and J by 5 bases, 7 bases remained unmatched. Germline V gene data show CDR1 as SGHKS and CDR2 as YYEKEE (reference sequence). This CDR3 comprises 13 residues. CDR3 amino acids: CASIPTGTYGYTF. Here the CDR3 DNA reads TGTGCCAGCATCCCGACAGGGACTTATGGCTACACCTTC.

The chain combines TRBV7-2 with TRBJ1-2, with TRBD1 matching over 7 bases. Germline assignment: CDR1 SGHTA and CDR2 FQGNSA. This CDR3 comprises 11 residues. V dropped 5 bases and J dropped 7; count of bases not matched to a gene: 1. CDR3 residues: CASSRQGGYTF. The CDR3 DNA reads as TGTGCCAGCAGCCGACAGGGTGGCTACACCTTC.

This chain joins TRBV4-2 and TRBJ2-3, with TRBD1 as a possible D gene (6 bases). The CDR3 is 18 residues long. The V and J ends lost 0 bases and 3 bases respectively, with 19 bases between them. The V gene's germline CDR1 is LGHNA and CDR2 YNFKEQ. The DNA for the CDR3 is TGTGCCAGCAGCCAAGACCTGAGCGGACAGCCCCGTACAGATACGCAGTATTTT. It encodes CASSQDLSGQPRTDTQYF.

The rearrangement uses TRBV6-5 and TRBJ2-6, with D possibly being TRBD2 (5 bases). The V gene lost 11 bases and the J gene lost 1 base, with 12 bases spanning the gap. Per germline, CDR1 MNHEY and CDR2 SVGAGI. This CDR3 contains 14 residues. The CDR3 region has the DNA TGTGCCTCCCTCCGGACTTCTGGGGCCAACGTCCTGACTTTC. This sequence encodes CASLRTSGANVLTF.

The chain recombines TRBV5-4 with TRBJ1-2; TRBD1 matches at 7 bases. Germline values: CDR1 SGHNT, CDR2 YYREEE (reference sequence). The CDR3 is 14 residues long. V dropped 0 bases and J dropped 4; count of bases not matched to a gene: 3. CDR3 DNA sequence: TGTGCCAGCAGCTTGGTCGCAGGGGGCTATGGCTACACCTTC. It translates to CASSLVAGGYGYTF.

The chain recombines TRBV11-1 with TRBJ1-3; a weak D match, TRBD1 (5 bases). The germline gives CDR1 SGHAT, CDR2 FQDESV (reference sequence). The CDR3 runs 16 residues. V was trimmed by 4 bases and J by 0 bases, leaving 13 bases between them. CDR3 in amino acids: CASSSRTRSSGNTIYF. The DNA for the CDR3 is TGTGCCAGCAGCTCTCGGACACGGAGCTCTGGAAACACCATATATTTT.

CDR3 in amino acids: CASTTRTVVNEKLFF. For the CDR3, the DNA is TGTGCCAGTACCACTCGGACAGTTGTAAATGAAAAACTGTTTTTT. The rearrangement uses TRBV19 and TRBJ1-4; D is perhaps TRBD1 (6 bases). The V end was cut by 7 bases, the J end by 5 bases, with 17 bases between. Germline V gives CDR1 LNHDA, CDR2 SQIVND (reference sequence). The CDR3 runs 15 residues.

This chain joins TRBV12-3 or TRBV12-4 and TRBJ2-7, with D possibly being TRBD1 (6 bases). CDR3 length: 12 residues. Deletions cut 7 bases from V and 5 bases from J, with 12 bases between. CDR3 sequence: CASTKTGHEQYF. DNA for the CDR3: TGTGCCAGCACCAAGACAGGTCACGAGCAGTACTTC.

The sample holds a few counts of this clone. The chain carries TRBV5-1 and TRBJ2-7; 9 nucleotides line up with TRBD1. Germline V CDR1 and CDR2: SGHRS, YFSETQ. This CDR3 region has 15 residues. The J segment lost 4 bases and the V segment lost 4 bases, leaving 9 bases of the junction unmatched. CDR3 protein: CASSPGDRAIYEQYF. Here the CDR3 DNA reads TGCGCCAGCAGCCCGGGGGACAGGGCTATTTACGAGCAGTACTTC.

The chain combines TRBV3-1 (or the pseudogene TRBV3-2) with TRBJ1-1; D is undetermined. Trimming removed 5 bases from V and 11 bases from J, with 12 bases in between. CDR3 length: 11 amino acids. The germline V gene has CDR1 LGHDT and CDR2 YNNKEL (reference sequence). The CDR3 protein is CASSGGAGAFF. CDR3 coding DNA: TGTGCCAGCAGCGGTGGCGCCGGGGCTTTCTTT.

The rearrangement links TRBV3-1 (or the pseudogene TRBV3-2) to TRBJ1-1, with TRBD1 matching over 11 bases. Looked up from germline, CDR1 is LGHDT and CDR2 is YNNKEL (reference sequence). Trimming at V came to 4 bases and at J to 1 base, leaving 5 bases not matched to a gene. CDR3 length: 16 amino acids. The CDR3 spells CASSPRDRGSNTEAFF. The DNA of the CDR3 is TGTGCCAGCAGCCCCCGGGACAGGGGGTCGAACACTGAAGCTTTCTTT.

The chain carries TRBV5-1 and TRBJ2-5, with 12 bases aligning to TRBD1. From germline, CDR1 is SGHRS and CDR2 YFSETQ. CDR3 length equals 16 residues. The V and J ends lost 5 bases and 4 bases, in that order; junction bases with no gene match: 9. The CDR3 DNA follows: TGCGCCAGCAGTCTCCAGGGACAGGGGGCTGGAGAGACCCAGTACTTC. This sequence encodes CASSLQGQGAGETQYF.

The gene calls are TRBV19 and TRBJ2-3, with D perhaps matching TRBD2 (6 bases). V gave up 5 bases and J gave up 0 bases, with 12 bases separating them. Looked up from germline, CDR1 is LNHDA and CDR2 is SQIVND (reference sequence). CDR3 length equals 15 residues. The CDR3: CASSRAGRSTDTQYF. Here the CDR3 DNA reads TGTGCCAGTAGTCGAGCCGGGAGAAGCACAGATACGCAGTATTTT.

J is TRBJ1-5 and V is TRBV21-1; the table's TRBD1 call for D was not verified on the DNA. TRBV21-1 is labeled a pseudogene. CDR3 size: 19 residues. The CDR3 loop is CASSKGGHRGFGGNQPQHF. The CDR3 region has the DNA TGTGCCAGCAGCAAAGGCGGCCACAGGGGGTTTGGGGGCAATCAGCCCCAGCATTTT.

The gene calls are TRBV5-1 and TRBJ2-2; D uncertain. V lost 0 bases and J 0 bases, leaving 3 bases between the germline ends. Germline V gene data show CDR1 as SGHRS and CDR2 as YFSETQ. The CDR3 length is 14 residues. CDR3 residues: CASSLEPNTGELFF. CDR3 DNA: TGCGCCAGCAGCTTGGAGCCGAACACCGGGGAGCTGTTTTTT.

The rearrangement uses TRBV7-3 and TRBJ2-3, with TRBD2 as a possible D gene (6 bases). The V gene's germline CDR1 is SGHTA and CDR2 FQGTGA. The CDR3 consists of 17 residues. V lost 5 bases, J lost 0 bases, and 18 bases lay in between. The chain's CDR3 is CASSPHPGGLSTDTQYF. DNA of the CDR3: TGTGCCAGCAGCCCCCACCCCGGGGGTTTAAGCACAGATACGCAGTATTTT. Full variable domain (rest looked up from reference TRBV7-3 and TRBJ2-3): GAGVSQTPSNKVTEKGKYVELRCDPISGHTALYWYRQSLGQGPEFLIYFQGTGAADDSGLPNDRFFAVRPEGSVSTLKIQRTERGDSAVYLCASSPHPGGLSTDTQYFGPGTRLTVL.